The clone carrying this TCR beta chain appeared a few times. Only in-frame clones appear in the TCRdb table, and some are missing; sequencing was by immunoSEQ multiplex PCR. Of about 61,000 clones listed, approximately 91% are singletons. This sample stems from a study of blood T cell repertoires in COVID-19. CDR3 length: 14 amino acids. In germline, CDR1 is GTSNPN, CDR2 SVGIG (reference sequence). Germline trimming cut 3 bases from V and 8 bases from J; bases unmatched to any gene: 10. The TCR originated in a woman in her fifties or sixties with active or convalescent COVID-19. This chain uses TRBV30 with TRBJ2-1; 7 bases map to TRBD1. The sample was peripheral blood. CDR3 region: CAWRFNQGVYEQFF. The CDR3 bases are TGTGCCTGGAGATTCAATCAGGGGGTATATGAGCAGTTCTTC.